The source of this T cell receptor (beta chain) is a study of T cell responses to AZD1222 COVID-19 vaccine. Regarding the study as a whole: No day 14 peak samples; only post-peak repertoires were characterized. Dominant CD4 TCR responses targeted spike regions 160-218 and 743-854. The donors showed a predominance of white British ancestry and of females, with possible underestimation of clonal diversity. Spike-specific TCR breadth and depth rose after two AZD1222 doses.

Clones were sequenced by immunoSEQ multiplex PCR, and TCRdb holds only the in-frame ones, with some missing. The sample holds about 260,000 clones; approximately 93% are singletons and the top ten take around 0.5%. This clone was counted only a few times. What it binds is not known. V dropped 11 bases and J dropped 0; count of bases not matched to a gene: 6. This CDR3 is built from 13 residues. Germline V lookup: CDR1 ENHRY, CDR2 SYGVKD. This receptor was taken from an adult in good health. V and J are TRBV10-3 and TRBJ2-7; 8 nucleotides match TRBD2. Sequences were derived from peripheral blood, sampled on day 0 of AZD1222 vaccination. The CDR3 DNA follows: TGTGCCGTTCAGCGGGAGCCCTCCTACGAGCAGTACTTC. It codes for CAVQREPSYEQYF.